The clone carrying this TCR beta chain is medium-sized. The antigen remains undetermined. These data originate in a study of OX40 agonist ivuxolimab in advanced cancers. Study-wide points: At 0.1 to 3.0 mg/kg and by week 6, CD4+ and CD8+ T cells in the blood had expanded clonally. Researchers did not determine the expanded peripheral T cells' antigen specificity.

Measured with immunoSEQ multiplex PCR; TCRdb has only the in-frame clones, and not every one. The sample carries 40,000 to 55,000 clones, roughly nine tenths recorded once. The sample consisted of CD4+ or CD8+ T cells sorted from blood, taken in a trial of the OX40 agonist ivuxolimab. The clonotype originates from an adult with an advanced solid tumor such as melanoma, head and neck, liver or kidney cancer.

CDR3 residues: CASRVAGVGVDTQYF. CDR3 in DNA: TGTGCCAGCAGGGTGGCGGGAGTAGGAGTGGATACGCAGTATTTT. V gene TRBV28 combines with J gene TRBJ2-3, with 7 bases lining up with TRBD2. The trim removed 6 bases at V and 6 bases at J, leaving 12 bases unmatched. Germline V CDR1 and CDR2: MDHEN, SYDVKM. This CDR3 region has 15 residues.